A single TCR beta chain is shown here with its context. Treatment described: some 20 received Ad26.COV2.S at low or high dose, single or two shots; about 5 received placebo; per-sample allocation not given. Collection of the samples took place on day 63 after the first injection of vaccine or placebo. These data belong to a study of Ad26.COV2.S vaccination and SARS-CoV-2 variants. The repertoire was sequenced with immunoSEQ multiplex PCR; TCRdb's copy has only in-frame clones and lacks some. Of hundreds of thousands of clones listed, approximately 88% are singletons. Germline CDR1 reads ENHRY; CDR2 reads SYGVKD. Trimming took 6 bases from V and 7 from J; bases not matched to a gene: 15. This CDR3 spans 17 amino acids.

The TCR sequence derives from a person between 18 and 60 years old who received the Ad26.COV2.S COVID-19 vaccine or a placebo. Material: peripheral blood, obtained in a trial of Ad26.COV2.S vaccine versus placebo. The J gene is TRBJ2-2, the V gene TRBV10-3, with 9 bases lining up with TRBD1. The DNA for the CDR3 is TGTGCCATCAGGGAGGGGATGGGACAGGGTTTCGGCGGGGAGCTGTTTTTT. Translated, it gives CAIREGMGQGFGGELFF.